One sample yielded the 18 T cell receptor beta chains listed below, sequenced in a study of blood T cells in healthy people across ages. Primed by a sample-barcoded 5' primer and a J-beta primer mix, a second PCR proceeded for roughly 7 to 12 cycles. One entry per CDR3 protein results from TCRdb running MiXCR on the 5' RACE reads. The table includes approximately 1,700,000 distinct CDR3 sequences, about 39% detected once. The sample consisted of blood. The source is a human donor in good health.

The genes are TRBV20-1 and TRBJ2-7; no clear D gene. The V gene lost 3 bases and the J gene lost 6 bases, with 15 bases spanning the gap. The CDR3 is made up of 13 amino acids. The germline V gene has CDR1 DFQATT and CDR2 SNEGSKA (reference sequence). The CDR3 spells CSASRSRGFEQYF. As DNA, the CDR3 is TGCAGTGCTAGTAGGAGTAGAGGATTCGAGCAGTACTTC.

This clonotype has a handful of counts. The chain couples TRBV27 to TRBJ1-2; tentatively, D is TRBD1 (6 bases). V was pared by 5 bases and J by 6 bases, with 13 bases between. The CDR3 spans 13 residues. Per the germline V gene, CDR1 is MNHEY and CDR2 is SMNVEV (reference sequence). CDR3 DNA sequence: TGTGCCAGCAGTCTTACAGGGAAGGATGGCTACACCTTC. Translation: CASSLTGKDGYTF.

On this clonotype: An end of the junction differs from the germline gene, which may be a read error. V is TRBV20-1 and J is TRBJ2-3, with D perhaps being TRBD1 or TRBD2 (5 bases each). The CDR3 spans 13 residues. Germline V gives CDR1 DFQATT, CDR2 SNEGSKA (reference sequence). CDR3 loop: CSARDEGTGTQYF. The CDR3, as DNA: TGCAGTGCTAGAGATGAGGGCACAGGTACGCAGTATTTT.

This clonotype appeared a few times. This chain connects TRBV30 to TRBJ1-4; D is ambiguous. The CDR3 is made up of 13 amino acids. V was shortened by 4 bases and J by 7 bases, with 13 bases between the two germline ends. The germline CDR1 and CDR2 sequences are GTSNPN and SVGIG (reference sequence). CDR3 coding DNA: TGTGCCTGGAACCCGGATGGCGGTGAAAAACTGTTTTTT. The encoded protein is CAWNPDGGEKLFF.

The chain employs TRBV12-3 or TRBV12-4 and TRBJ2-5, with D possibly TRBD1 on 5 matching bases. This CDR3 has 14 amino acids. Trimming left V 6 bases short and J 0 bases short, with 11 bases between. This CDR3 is CASSPVQDQETQYF. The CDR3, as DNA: TGTGCCAGCAGCCCAGTACAGGACCAAGAGACCCAGTACTTC.

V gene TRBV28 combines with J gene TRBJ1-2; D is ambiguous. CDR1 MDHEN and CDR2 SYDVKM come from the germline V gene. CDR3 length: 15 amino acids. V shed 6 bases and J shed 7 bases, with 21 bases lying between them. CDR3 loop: CASSPGRASVGGYTF. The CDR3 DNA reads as TGTGCCAGCAGCCCCGGGAGGGCGTCGGTTGGTGGCTACACCTTC.

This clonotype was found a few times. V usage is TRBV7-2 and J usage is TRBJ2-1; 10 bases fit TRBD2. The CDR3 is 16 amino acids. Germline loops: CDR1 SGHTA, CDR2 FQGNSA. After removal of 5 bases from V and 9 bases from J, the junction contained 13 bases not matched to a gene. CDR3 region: CASSTQSGGALGEQFF. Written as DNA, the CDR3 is TGTGCCAGCAGCACCCAGAGCGGGGGGGCCTTAGGTGAGCAGTTCTTC.

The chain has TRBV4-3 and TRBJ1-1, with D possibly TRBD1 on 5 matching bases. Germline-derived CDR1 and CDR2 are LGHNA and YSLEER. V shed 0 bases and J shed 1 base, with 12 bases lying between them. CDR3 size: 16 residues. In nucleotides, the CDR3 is TGCGCCAGCAGCCAAGACGGGTCAGGGAAGAACACTGAAGCTTTCTTT. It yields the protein CASSQDGSGKNTEAFF.

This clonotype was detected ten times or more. The CDR3 region has the DNA TGTGCCAGCAGTCCGGTGAGGATGAACACTGAAGCTTTCTTT. Translated, it gives CASSPVRMNTEAFF. This chain uses TRBV27 with TRBJ1-1, with no clear D. Germline V gene sequence: CDR1 MNHEY, CDR2 SMNVEV (reference sequence). The CDR3 contains 14 residues. Trimming removed 5 bases at V and 0 bases at J, with 10 bases between.

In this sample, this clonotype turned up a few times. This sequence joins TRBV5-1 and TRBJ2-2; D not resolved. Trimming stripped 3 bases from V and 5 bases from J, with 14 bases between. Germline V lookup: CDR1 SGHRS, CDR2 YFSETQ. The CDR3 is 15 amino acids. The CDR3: CASSWTSVGTGELFF. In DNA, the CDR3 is TGCGCCAGCAGCTGGACCAGCGTGGGGACCGGGGAGCTGTTTTTT.

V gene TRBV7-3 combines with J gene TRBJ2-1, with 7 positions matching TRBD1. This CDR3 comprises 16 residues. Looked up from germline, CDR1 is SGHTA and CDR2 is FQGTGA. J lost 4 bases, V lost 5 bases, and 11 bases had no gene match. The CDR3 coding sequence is TGTGCCAGCAGCCCTCGACGAGGGGGCAGGTACAATGAGCAGTTCTTC. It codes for CASSPRRGGRYNEQFF.

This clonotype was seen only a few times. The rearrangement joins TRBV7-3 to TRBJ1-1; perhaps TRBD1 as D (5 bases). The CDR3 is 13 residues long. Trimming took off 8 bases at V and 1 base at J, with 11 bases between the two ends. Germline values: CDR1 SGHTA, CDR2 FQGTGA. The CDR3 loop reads CASGTDTNTEAFF. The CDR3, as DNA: TGTGCCAGCGGGACCGATACGAACACTGAAGCTTTCTTT.

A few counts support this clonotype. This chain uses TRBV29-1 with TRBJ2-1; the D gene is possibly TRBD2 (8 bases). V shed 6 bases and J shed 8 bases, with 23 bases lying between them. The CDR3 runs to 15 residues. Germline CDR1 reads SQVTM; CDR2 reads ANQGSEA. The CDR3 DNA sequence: TGCAGCGTGCGGGGGGAGCAGGGGGGTGGCGATGAGCAGTTCTTC. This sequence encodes CSVRGEQGGGDEQFF.

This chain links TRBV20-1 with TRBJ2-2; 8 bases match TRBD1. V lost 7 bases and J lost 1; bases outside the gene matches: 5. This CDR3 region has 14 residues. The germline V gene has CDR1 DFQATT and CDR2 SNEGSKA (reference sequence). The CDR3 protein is CSVPGTGNTGELFF. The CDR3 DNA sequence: TGCAGTGTTCCCGGGACAGGGAACACCGGGGAGCTGTTTTTT.

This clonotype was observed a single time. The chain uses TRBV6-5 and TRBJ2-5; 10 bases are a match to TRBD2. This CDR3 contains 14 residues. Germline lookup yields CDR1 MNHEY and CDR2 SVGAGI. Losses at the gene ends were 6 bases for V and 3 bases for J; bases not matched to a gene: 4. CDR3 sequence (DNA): TGTGCCAGCAGATGGACTAGCGGTGAAGAGACCCAGTACTTC. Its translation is CASRWTSGEETQYF.

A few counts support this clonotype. The CDR3 region has the DNA TGCAGTGCTAGAGATTTCAGAGGGGACGAGCAGTACTTC. Translated: CSARDFRGDEQYF. The chain employs TRBV20-1 and TRBJ2-7; perhaps D is TRBD1 or TRBD2 (5 bases each). The CDR3 runs 13 residues. The V end was cut by 0 bases, the J end by 5 bases, with 11 bases between. Germline V gene sequence: CDR1 DFQATT, CDR2 SNEGSKA (reference sequence).

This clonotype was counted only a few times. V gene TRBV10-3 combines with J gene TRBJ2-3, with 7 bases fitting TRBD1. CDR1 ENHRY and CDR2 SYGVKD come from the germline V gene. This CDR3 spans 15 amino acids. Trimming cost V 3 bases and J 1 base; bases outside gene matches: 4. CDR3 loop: CAISEQGSGTDTQYF. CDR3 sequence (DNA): TGTGCCATCAGTGAACAGGGGAGCGGCACAGATACGCAGTATTTT.

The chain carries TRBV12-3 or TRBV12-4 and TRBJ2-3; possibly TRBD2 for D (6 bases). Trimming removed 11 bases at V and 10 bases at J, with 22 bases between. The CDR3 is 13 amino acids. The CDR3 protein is CAAGLATPDAQYF. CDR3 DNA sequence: TGTGCCGCGGGGCTTGCCACCCCCGATGCGCAGTATTTT.